This TCR beta chain is drawn from a study of CD8 T cells in Susac syndrome. RNA amounts of about 0.5 to 1 ug underwent reverse transcription with random hexamers. A multiplex approach, immunoSEQ multiplex PCR, amplified TCR beta CDR3 across 54 Vbeta and 13 Jbeta. MiXCR, run by TCRdb on the immunoSEQ multiplex PCR reads, gives a single entry per CDR3 protein. The table includes 150,000 to 200,000 distinct CDR3 sequences, approximately 93% detected once. Trimming pared 5 bases from V and 10 bases from J, leaving 16 bases between. The length of the CDR3 is 12 residues. CDR1 is GTSNPN, CDR2 SVGIG, per germline (reference sequence). CD8+ and CD4+ blood T cells underwent TCR beta sequencing. The patients serving as multiple sclerosis controls were treatment-naive. They had stable or active relapsing-remitting disease and fulfilled revised McDonald criteria. Through negative isolation, CD4+ and CD8+ T cells were obtained, while TEMRA cells were enriched using FACS.

The specimen was CD4+ T cells from PBMCs. The rearrangement links TRBV30 to TRBJ2-3, with D tentatively TRBD1 or TRBD2 (6 bases each). This clonotype originated in a human donor with multiple sclerosis. The CDR3 here is CAWGQTASAQYF. The CDR3 nucleotides read TGTGCCTGGGGACAGACCGCTAGCGCGCAGTATTTT. The complete variable domain, with remaining parts taken from reference TRBV30 and TRBJ2-3, reads SQTIHQWPATLVQPVGSPLSLECTVEGTSNPNLYWYRQAAGRGLQLLFYSVGIGQISSEVPQNLSASRPQDRQFILSSKKLLLSDSGFYLCAWGQTASAQYFGPGTRLTVL.